Here is one T cell receptor (beta chain) with its context. The data stem from a study of blood T cell repertoires in COVID-19. Study-level background: Material from acute and convalescent COVID-19 was sourced from the United States, Italy and Spain.

The protocol was immunoSEQ multiplex PCR, while the TCRdb copy is restricted to in-frame clones and leaves out a portion. Among some 530,000 clones listed, roughly nine tenths were seen once. Ages ranged from about 18 to 89 years, with residence in some 25 US areas. Cohort allocation depended upon clinical history that participants reported. The ends were cut back, 4 bases at V and 5 bases at J, with 10 bases in the middle. Germline V CDR1 and CDR2: MGHRA, YSYEKL. The CDR3 has 13 amino acids. The chain combines TRBV4-1 with TRBJ2-3; D is unresolved. The receptor was isolated from a woman aged 55-75 years who had recovered from COVID-19. The sample comprised PBMCs or T cells enriched from blood (not recorded which). This CDR3 reads CASSLVYGDTQYF. CDR3 DNA: TGCGCCAGCAGCCTAGTCTACGGAGATACGCAGTATTTT.